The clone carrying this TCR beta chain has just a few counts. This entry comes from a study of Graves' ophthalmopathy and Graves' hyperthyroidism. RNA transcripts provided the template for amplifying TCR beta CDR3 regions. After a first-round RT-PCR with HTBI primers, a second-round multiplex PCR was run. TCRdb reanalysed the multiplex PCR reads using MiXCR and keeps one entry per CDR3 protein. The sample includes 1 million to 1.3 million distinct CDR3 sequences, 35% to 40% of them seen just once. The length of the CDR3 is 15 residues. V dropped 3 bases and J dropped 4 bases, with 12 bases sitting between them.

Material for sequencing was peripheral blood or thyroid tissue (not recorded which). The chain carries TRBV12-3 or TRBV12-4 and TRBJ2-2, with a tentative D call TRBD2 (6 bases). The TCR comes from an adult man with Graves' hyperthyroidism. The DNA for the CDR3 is TGTGCCAGCAGTTTCAACGGGGGATCCACCGGGGAGCTGTTTTTT. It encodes CASSFNGGSTGELFF.